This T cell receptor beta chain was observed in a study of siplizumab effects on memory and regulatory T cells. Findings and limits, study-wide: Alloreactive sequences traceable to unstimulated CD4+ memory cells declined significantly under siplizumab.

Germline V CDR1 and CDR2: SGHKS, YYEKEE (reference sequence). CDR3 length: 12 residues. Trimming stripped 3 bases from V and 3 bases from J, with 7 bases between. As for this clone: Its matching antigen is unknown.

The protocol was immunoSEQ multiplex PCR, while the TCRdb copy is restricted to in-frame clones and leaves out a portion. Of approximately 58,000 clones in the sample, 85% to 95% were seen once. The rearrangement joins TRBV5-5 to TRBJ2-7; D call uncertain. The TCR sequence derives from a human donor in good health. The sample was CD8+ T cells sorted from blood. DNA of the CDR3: TGTGCCAGCAGCTCAAAGGGCTACGAGCAGTACTTC. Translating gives CASSSKGYEQYF.